What follows is one T cell receptor (beta chain) and its context. With V trimmed by 0 bases and J by 0 bases, 10 bases remained unmatched. Germline-derived CDR1 and CDR2 are SQVTM and ANQGSEA. The CDR3 is 17 amino acids. The sample is drawn from a study of blood T cell repertoires in COVID-19. The wider study: Researchers got acute and convalescent COVID-19 samples from the United States, Italy and Spain. Sample material is recorded as cDNA or gDNA derived from T cells, B-cell-depleted T cells, or PBMCs.

The authors' processing: Researchers report that nucleated cell counts were estimated from reference gene primer amplification. Sequencing used immunoSEQ multiplex PCR; TCRdb keeps in-frame clones, though not all of them. V, J and clone size were drawn from that table, and D and trimming were deduced from the DNA. The data show some 100,000 clones, with around nine tenths seen just once and about 9.4% held by the top ten. This chain links TRBV29-1 with TRBJ1-2, with TRBD1 matching 7 bases. The sequenced material came from peripheral blood. This clonotype was sampled from a man aged 50 or older with acute or convalescent COVID-19. As DNA, the CDR3 is TGCAGCGTTGAAGATGAGAGACAGGGTCTAACTAACTATGGCTACACCTTC. This encodes CSVEDERQGLTNYGYTF.